This record covers a single T cell receptor (beta chain). Its specificity is not known. The CDR3 runs to 14 residues. CDR1 and CDR2 (germline): SGHTA, FQGNSA. The source of the sample is a study of blood T cells in healthy people across ages. Study conclusions and caveats: Roughly linear age-related decline in beta diversity appeared, significant by age roughly 40.

Sample-barcoded 5' priming and a J-beta primer mix drove a second PCR of roughly 7 to 11 cycles. TCRdb passed the 5' RACE reads through MiXCR, listing each CDR3 protein once. Of some 710,000 distinct CDR3 sequences in the sample, 35% to 50% were seen once. The clonotype originates from a man aged 80 or over in good health. The sample taken for sequencing was blood. The chain has TRBV7-2 and TRBJ2-4, with D tentatively TRBD1 (5 bases). The DNA matches TRBJ2-7 better at its end, which makes the J call doubtful. The CDR3 protein is CASSLTRAYYEQYF. In DNA, the CDR3 is TGTGCCAGCAGCTTAACCAGGGCGTACTACGAGCAGTACTTC.